The 30 T cell receptor beta chains presented below share a single source sample, sequenced in a study of identical twins. One entry per CDR3 protein, called by TCRdb with MiXCR from the 5' RACE reads. This sample has under 400,000 distinct CDR3 sequences; approximately 8.8% occur once, and the top ten carry 8.5% to 10%. The sequenced sample consisted of naive T cells sorted from blood. These receptors all come from a woman aged 45-59 years in good health.

This clonotype was seen at least ten times. The chain carries TRBV2 and TRBJ2-7; D uncertain. The V and J ends lost 6 bases and 2 bases respectively, with 23 bases between them. The CDR3 runs to 17 residues. The V gene's germline CDR1 is SNHLY and CDR2 FYNNEI. CDR3 protein: CASSEFLHTLGAYEQYV. Written as DNA, the CDR3 is TGTGCCAGCAGCGAATTCCTTCACACCCTTGGCGCCTACGAGCAGTACGTC.

The rearrangement links TRBV6-5 to TRBJ1-4; D gene uncertain. Looked up from germline, CDR1 is MNHEY and CDR2 is SVGAGI. Trimming left V 6 bases short and J 5 bases short, with 16 bases between. The CDR3 is 15 amino acids. The CDR3 reads CASSRKPAQNEKLFF. The CDR3 DNA reads as TGTGCCAGCAGCCGAAAACCGGCCCAAAATGAAAAACTGTTTTTT.

This clonotype was observed at least ten times. V gene TRBV20-1 combines with J gene TRBJ2-7, with TRBD2 matching 7 bases. This CDR3 is 15 amino acids long. V was pared by 5 bases and J by 2 bases, with 12 bases of the junction left unmatched. Germline assignment: CDR1 DFQATT and CDR2 SNEGSKA (reference sequence). The CDR3 region is CSAQAPGRSPYEQYF. CDR3 sequence (DNA): TGCAGTGCTCAGGCTCCCGGGAGGTCTCCCTACGAGCAGTACTTC.

This clonotype turned up a few times. This chain uses TRBV10-3 with TRBJ1-2; D remains ambiguous. Per the germline V gene, CDR1 is ENHRY and CDR2 is SYGVKD. CDR3 length equals 12 residues. Trimming stripped 8 bases from V and 7 bases from J, with 14 bases between. CDR3 loop: CAIGDRSGGYTF. In nucleotides, the CDR3 is TGTGCCATCGGAGACCGTTCGGGTGGCTACACCTTC.

This clonotype has just a few counts. CDR3 loop: CSAGRTGGDGNQPQHF. Written as DNA, the CDR3 is TGCAGTGCTGGACGGACAGGGGGCGATGGCAATCAGCCCCAGCATTTT. J is TRBJ1-5 and V is TRBV20-1; 11 bases map to TRBD1. The V and J ends lost 5 bases and 2 bases, in that order; junction bases with no gene match: 8. The CDR3 totals 16 residues. Germline assignment: CDR1 DFQATT and CDR2 SNEGSKA (reference sequence).

J is TRBJ2-7 and V is TRBV6-6; the match to TRBD2 covers 7 bases. The CDR3 is made up of 14 amino acids. The V gene's germline CDR1 is MNHNY and CDR2 SVGAGI (reference sequence). After removal of 2 bases from V and 5 bases from J, the junction contained 6 bases not matched to a gene. CDR3 bases: TGTGCCAGCAGTTACGAAGCGGGGTCCAACGAGCAGTACGTC. Amino acid sequence: CASSYEAGSNEQYV.

This clonotype was recorded at least ten times. The chain recombines TRBV6-5 with TRBJ2-7, with D maybe TRBD1 (8 bases). This CDR3 comprises 15 residues. Trimming cost V 0 bases and J 4 bases, with 13 bases left between them. Germline loops: CDR1 MNHEY, CDR2 SVGAGI. CDR3 sequence reads: CASSYSNRGGYEQYF. The CDR3 nucleotides are TGTGCCAGCAGTTACTCGAACAGGGGGGGATACGAGCAGTACTTC.

This clonotype has at least ten counts. The chain employs TRBV10-3 and TRBJ2-3, with a weak D call TRBD2 (5 bases). Looked up from germline, CDR1 is ENHRY and CDR2 is SYGVKD. V was trimmed by 11 bases and J by 0 bases, leaving 18 bases between them. The length of the CDR3 is 15 residues. CDR3 region: CASTLSRGSTDTQYF. CDR3 DNA: TGTGCCTCCACCTTGAGCCGCGGGAGCACAGATACGCAGTATTTT.

The rearrangement links TRBV10-3 to TRBJ2-7, with D perhaps matching TRBD2 (6 bases). Germline V lookup: CDR1 ENHRY, CDR2 SYGVKD. The CDR3 is made up of 16 amino acids. Trimming removed 1 base at V and 5 bases at J, with 18 bases between. The CDR3 loop is CAISELGGGSSDEQYF. In DNA, the CDR3 is TGTGCCATCAGTGAGTTGGGGGGAGGATCATCGGACGAGCAGTACTTC.

The gene calls are TRBV11-2 and TRBJ2-2; tentative D call: TRBD1 (5 bases). The germline gives CDR1 SGHAT, CDR2 FQNNGV. Trimming stripped 3 bases from V and 7 bases from J, with 12 bases between. The CDR3 is 14 residues long. CDR3 coding DNA: TGTGCCAGCAGCTTTGTGCAGGGCTACGGGGAGCTGTTTTTT. As protein: CASSFVQGYGELFF.

This clonotype was picked up a small number of times. This sequence joins TRBV12-3 or TRBV12-4 and TRBJ1-1; 7 nucleotides agree with TRBD1. This CDR3 comprises 19 residues. V lost 5 bases, J lost 0 bases, and 18 bases stayed unmatched. The CDR3 DNA sequence: TGTGCCAGCAGTCCTCAAGCCGGAGGGGGCGAGAACATGAACACTGAAGCTTTCTTT. It codes for CASSPQAGGGENMNTEAFF.

The chain carries TRBV5-1 and TRBJ1-2; perhaps TRBD1 as D (6 bases). Looked up from germline, CDR1 is SGHRS and CDR2 is YFSETQ. Trimming removed 0 bases at V and 6 bases at J, with 15 bases between. The CDR3 is 15 amino acids. CDR3 DNA sequence: TGCGCCAGCAGCTTGGCTGAGGACAGAGGGGATGGCTACACCTTC. Translation: CASSLAEDRGDGYTF.

The rearrangement joins TRBV3-1 to TRBJ1-2, with 8 bases fitting TRBD1. The CDR3 has 13 amino acids. Unmatched junction bases numbered 5, after V lost 4 bases and J lost 7 bases. Germline CDR1 LGHDT, CDR2 YNNKEL (reference sequence). This CDR3 reads CASSLGTGVGYTF. CDR3 coding DNA: TGTGCCAGCAGCCTTGGGACAGGTGTTGGCTACACCTTC.

This clonotype has more than one count but fewer than ten. The chain combines TRBV7-9 with TRBJ1-4, with D maybe TRBD1 (6 bases). Germline V gene lookup returns CDR1 SEHNR and CDR2 FQNEAQ (reference sequence). Trimming took 1 base from V and 4 from J, leaving 10 bases between them. There are 15 residues in the CDR3. CDR3: CASSLDAGDNEKLFF. CDR3 in DNA: TGTGCCAGCAGCTTAGACGCAGGGGATAATGAAAAACTGTTTTTT.

A few counts support this clonotype. The gene calls are TRBV5-1 and TRBJ2-5; 8 positions agree with TRBD1. Per germline, CDR1 SGHRS and CDR2 YFSETQ. The CDR3 spans 15 residues. Germline trimming cut 3 bases from V and 1 base from J; bases unmatched to any gene: 5. CDR3 protein: CASSSSTGAQETQYF. The CDR3 DNA reads as TGCGCCAGCAGCTCCTCGACAGGGGCCCAAGAGACCCAGTACTTC. The whole variable domain, remainder taken from reference TRBV5-1 and TRBJ2-5, is KAGVTQTPRYLIKTRGQQVTLSCSPISGHRSVSWYQQTPGQGLQFLFEYFSETQRNKGNFPGRFSGRQFSNSRSEMNVSTLELGDSALYLCASSSSTGAQETQYFGPGTRLLVL.

This clonotype was observed a handful of times. The chain joins TRBV24-1 to TRBJ1-5; D remains ambiguous. The CDR3 covers 13 residues. CDR1 and CDR2 from the germline V gene are KGHDR and SFDVKD. V was trimmed by 3 bases and J by 4 bases, leaving 6 bases between them. The CDR3 protein is CATSDRRNQPQHF. CDR3 DNA: TGTGCCACCAGTGATCGGAGAAATCAGCCCCAGCATTTT.

In its sample, this clonotype was seen a few times. This sequence joins TRBV7-2 and TRBJ2-1; 8 bases match TRBD2. The trim removed 1 base at V and 0 bases at J, leaving 8 bases unmatched. Germline-derived CDR1 and CDR2 are SGHTA and FQGNSA. This CDR3 is built from 18 residues. The CDR3, as DNA: TGTGCCAGCAGCTTAGAAGCTAGCGGGCTCAGCTCCTACAATGAGCAGTTCTTC. Translated: CASSLEASGLSSYNEQFF.

This clonotype came up a few times. The chain joins TRBV11-3 to TRBJ2-1, with TRBD2 identical over 9 bases. CDR3 length: 14 amino acids. The germline V gene has CDR1 SGHNT and CDR2 YENEEA. The ends lost 5 bases at V and 7 bases at J; junction bases unmatched: 6. The CDR3 spells CASSPRREGNEQFF. CDR3 coding DNA: TGTGCCAGCAGCCCCCGGCGGGAGGGGAATGAGCAGTTCTTC.

The table lists this clonotype with a few counts. This sequence joins TRBV4-1 and TRBJ1-3, with 8 bases lining up with TRBD1. The CDR3 covers 15 residues. Germline CDR1 is MGHRA and CDR2 is YSYEKL. Trimming cost V 4 bases and J 7 bases; bases outside gene matches: 9. The CDR3 region is CASSPDRGPLNTIYF. The CDR3 region has the DNA TGCGCCAGCAGCCCAGACAGGGGACCCTTGAACACCATATATTTT.

This chain connects TRBV12-3 or TRBV12-4 to TRBJ1-1; D not certain. The CDR3 is 13 residues long. V was shortened by 8 bases and J by 7 bases, with 17 bases between the two germline ends. In DNA, the CDR3 is TGTGCCAGCTCGTCTCCCTCTGAGAGTGAAGCTTTCTTT. Its translation: CASSSPSESEAFF.

Ten or more counts support this clonotype. The chain couples TRBV5-1 to TRBJ1-5; 7 bases agree with TRBD1. V gave up 4 bases and J gave up 2 bases; unmatched junction bases: 3. The CDR3 covers 14 residues. From germline, CDR1 is SGHRS and CDR2 YFSETQ. The CDR3 loop reads CASSVGGGNQPQHF. CDR3 nucleotides: TGCGCCAGCAGCGTAGGGGGCGGCAATCAGCCCCAGCATTTT.

The chain combines TRBV4-1 with TRBJ1-6; D remains unclear. The V gene lost 4 bases and the J gene lost 7 bases, with 17 bases spanning the gap. The CDR3 totals 16 residues. CDR1 and CDR2 from the germline V gene are MGHRA and YSYEKL. The CDR3 is CASSPTDEVLNSPLHF. As DNA, the CDR3 is TGCGCCAGCAGCCCTACCGATGAGGTGTTAAATTCACCCCTCCACTTT.

The chain joins TRBV11-2 to TRBJ2-1; D call uncertain. The germline V gene encodes CDR1 SGHAT and CDR2 FQNNGV. V was pared by 1 base and J by 8 bases, with 9 bases between. The CDR3 length is 13 residues. The CDR3: CASSLVILHEQFF. For the CDR3, the DNA is TGTGCCAGCAGCTTAGTGATTCTTCATGAGCAGTTCTTC.

This clonotype came up a few times. V gene TRBV29-1 combines with J gene TRBJ1-1, with D maybe TRBD1 (5 bases). Germline loops: CDR1 SQVTM, CDR2 ANQGSEA. This CDR3 is 14 amino acids long. Between the trimmed V and J ends, which lost 7 bases and 0 bases, there was a span of 15 bases. CDR3 amino acids: CSARDGLMNTEAFF. The CDR3 nucleotides are TGCAGCGCCCGGGACGGCCTCATGAACACTGAAGCTTTCTTT.

This clonotype was seen a handful of times. The chain combines TRBV27 with TRBJ2-5, with 8 bases fitting TRBD1. This CDR3 has 14 residues. Germline CDR1 and CDR2: MNHEY and SMNVEV (reference sequence). Trimming took 3 bases from V and 4 from J; bases not matched to a gene: 4. The CDR3 here is CASSLTGDRETQYF. The DNA of the CDR3 is TGTGCCAGCAGTTTGACAGGGGATCGAGAGACCCAGTACTTC.

The chain employs TRBV2 and TRBJ2-4, with 8 bases matching TRBD2. V shed 3 bases, J shed 7 bases, and the junction held 8 bases outside the gene matches. Germline V gene lookup returns CDR1 SNHLY and CDR2 FYNNEI. The CDR3 spans 15 residues. As DNA, the CDR3 is TGTGCCAGCAGTGATGGGGGCGGGGGGTGGAACATTCAGTACTTC. Translating gives CASSDGGGGWNIQYF.

This clonotype came up a few times. The chain recombines TRBV9 with TRBJ2-1, with D possibly TRBD2 on 7 matching bases. The CDR3 has 16 amino acids. V gave up 3 bases and J gave up 6 bases, with 19 bases separating them. CDR1 and CDR2 (germline): SGDLS, YYNGEE. The CDR3 loop is CASSAPPGRDINEQFF. CDR3 DNA sequence: TGTGCCAGCAGCGCACCTCCGGGGAGGGACATCAATGAGCAGTTCTTC.

The chain links TRBV7-9 to TRBJ2-7, with 7 bases fitting TRBD1. The CDR3 is 15 residues long. In germline, CDR1 is SEHNR, CDR2 FQNEAQ (reference sequence). V lost 5 bases to trimming and J lost 4 bases; unmatched junction nucleotides: 11. The CDR3: CASSPRYDREYEQYV. The CDR3 DNA reads TGTGCCAGCAGCCCGAGGTACGACAGGGAATACGAGCAGTACGTC.

V usage is TRBV5-1 and J usage is TRBJ1-2, with TRBD1 as a possible D gene (6 bases). The CDR3 contains 15 residues. Per the germline V gene, CDR1 is SGHRS and CDR2 is YFSETQ. The germline V and J ends were trimmed by 6 bases and 6 bases, with 21 bases remaining between them. In nucleotides, the CDR3 is TGCGCCAGCACCCCTCGGGGACACCCAAGTAATGGCTACACCTTC. This codes for CASTPRGHPSNGYTF.

There are many counts of this clonotype. The CDR3 protein is CASSLTGDTEAFF. The DNA of the CDR3 is TGTGCCAGCAGCCTAACAGGGGACACTGAAGCTTTCTTT. The J gene is TRBJ1-1, the V gene TRBV6-6, with 7 positions matching TRBD1. Germline-derived CDR1 and CDR2 are MNHNY and SVGAGI (reference sequence). The CDR3 sequence is 13 residues long. J lost 3 bases, V lost 6 bases, and 4 bases had no gene match.